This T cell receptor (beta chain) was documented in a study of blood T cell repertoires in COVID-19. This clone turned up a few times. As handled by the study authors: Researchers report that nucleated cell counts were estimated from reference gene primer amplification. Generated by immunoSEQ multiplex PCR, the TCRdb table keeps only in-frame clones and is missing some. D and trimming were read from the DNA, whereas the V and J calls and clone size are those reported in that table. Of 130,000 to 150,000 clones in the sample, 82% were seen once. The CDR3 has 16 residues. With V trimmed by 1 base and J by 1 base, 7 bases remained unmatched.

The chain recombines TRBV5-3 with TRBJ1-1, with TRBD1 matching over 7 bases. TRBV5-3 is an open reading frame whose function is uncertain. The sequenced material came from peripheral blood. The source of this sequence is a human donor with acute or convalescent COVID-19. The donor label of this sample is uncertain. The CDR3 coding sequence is TGTGCCAGAAGCTTGCTCTCCGGGACAGCGAACACTGAAGCTTTCTTT. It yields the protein CARSLLSGTANTEAFF.